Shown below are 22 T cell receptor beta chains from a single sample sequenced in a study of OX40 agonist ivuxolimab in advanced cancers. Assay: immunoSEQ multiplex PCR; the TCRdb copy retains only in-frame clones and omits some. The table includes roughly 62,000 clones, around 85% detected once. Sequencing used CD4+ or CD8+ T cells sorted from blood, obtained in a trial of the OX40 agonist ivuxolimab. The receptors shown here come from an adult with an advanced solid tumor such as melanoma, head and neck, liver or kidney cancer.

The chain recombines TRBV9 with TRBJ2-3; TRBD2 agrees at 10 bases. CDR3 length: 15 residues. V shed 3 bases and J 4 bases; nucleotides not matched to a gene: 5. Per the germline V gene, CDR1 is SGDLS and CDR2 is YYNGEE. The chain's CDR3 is CASSATSGDADTQYF. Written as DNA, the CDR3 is TGTGCCAGCAGCGCTACTAGCGGGGACGCAGATACGCAGTATTTT.

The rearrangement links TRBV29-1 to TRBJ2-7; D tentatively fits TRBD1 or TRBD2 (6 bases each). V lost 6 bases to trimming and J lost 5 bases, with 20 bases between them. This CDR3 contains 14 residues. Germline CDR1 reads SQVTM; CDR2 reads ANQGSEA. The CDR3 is CSVLLRGRFNEQYF. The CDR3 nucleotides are TGCAGCGTCCTCCTTCGGGGGCGCTTCAACGAGCAGTACTTC.

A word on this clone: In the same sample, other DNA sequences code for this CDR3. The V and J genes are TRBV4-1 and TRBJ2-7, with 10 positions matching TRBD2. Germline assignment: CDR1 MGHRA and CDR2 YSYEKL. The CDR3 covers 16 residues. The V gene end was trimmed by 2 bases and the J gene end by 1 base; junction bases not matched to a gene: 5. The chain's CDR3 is CASSQLTSGSSYEQYF. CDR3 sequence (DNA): TGCGCCAGCAGCCAATTGACTAGCGGGTCTTCCTACGAGCAGTACTTC.

The CDR3 bases are TGCGCCAGCAGCTTGGACTCGAACTACAATGAGCAGTTCTTC. Its protein product is CASSLDSNYNEQFF. This chain uses TRBV5-1 with TRBJ2-1, with D hard to call. Trimming stripped 0 bases from V and 3 bases from J, with 7 bases between. This CDR3 comprises 14 residues. Germline lookup yields CDR1 SGHRS and CDR2 YFSETQ.

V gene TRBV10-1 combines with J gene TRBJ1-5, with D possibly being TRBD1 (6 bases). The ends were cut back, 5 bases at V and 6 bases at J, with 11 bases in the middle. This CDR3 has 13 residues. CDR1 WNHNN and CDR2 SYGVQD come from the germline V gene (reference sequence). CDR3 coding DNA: TGCGCCAGCAGTATGGGGGCAGGTCAGCCCCAGCATTTT. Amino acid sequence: CASSMGAGQPQHF.

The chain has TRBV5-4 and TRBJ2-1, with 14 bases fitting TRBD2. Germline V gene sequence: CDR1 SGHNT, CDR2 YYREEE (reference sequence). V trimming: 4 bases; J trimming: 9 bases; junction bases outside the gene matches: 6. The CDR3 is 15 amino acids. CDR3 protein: CASSPGLAGVIEQFF. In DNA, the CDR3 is TGTGCCAGCAGCCCGGGACTAGCGGGAGTCATTGAGCAGTTCTTC.

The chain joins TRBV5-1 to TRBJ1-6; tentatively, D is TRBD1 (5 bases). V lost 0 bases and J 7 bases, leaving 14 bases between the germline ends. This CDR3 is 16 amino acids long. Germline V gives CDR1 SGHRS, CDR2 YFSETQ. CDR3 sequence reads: CASSLDGTQGNSPLHF. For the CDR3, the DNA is TGCGCCAGCAGCTTGGACGGCACCCAGGGAAATTCACCCCTCCACTTT.

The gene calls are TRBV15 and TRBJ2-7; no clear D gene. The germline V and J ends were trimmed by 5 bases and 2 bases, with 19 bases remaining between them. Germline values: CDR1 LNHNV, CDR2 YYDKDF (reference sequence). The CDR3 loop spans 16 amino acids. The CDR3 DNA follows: TGTGCCACCAGCTCACGAGTACGAGACCAAGCCTACGAGCAGTACTTC. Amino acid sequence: CATSSRVRDQAYEQYF.

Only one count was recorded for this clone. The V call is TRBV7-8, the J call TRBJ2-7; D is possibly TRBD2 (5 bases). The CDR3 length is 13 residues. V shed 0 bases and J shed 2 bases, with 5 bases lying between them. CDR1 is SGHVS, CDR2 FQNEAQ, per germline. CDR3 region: CASSLAGTYEQYF. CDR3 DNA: TGTGCCAGCAGCTTAGCCGGGACCTACGAGCAGTACTTC.

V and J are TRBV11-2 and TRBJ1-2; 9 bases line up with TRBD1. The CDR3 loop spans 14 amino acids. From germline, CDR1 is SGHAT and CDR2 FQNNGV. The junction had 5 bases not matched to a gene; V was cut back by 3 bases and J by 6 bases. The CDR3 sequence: CASSFTGGEHGYTF. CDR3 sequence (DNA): TGTGCCAGCAGCTTTACAGGGGGCGAGCATGGCTACACCTTC.

For the CDR3, the DNA is TGCGCCAGCAGCACCTGGGAGACCCAGTACTTC. Translating gives CASSTWETQYF. V is TRBV5-1 and J is TRBJ2-5; D not certain. This CDR3 spans 11 amino acids. CDR1 SGHRS and CDR2 YFSETQ come from the germline V gene. The germline V and J ends were trimmed by 4 bases and 5 bases, with 6 bases remaining between them.

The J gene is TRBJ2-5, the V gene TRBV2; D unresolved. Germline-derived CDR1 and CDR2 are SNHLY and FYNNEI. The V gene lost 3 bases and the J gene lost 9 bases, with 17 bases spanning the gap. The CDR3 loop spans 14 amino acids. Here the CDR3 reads CASSDGAGGLAQYF. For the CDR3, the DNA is TGTGCCAGCAGTGATGGAGCAGGTGGTTTGGCCCAGTACTTC. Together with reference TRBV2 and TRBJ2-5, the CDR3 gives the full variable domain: EPEVTQTPSHQVTQMGQEVILRCVPISNHLYFYWYRQILGQKVEFLVSFYNNEISEKSEIFDDQFSVERPDGSNFTLKIRSTKLEDSAMYFCASSDGAGGLAQYFGPGTRLLVL.

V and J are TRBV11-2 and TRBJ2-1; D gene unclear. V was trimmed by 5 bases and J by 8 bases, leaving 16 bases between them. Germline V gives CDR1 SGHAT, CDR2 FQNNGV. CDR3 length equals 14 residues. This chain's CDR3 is CASSPQRLGHEQFF. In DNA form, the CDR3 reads TGTGCCAGCAGCCCTCAGAGATTAGGGCATGAGCAGTTCTTC.

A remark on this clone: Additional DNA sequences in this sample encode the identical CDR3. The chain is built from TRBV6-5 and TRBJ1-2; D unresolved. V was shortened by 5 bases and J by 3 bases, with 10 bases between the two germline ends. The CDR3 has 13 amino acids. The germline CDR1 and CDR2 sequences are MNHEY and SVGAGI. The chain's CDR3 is CASSLDGDYGYTF. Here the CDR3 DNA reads TGTGCCAGCAGTCTGGACGGAGACTATGGCTACACCTTC.

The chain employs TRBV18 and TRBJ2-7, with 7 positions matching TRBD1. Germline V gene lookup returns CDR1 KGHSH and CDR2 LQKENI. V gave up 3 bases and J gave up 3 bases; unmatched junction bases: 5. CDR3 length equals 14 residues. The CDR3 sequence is CASSPGQGDYEQYF. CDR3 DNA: TGTGCCAGCTCACCGGGGCAGGGGGACTACGAGCAGTACTTC.

The DNA of the CDR3 is TGTGCCAGCAGCTTGGCCGGAGGGGATTTAGCCAAAAACATTCAGTACTTC. It encodes CASSLAGGDLAKNIQYF. The chain is built from TRBV5-4 and TRBJ2-4; D possibly corresponds to TRBD2 (6 bases). V lost 0 bases, J lost 0 bases, and 13 bases lay in between. The CDR3 length is 17 residues. Germline V gene sequence: CDR1 SGHNT, CDR2 YYREEE (reference sequence). The entire variable domain, with the rest obtained from reference TRBV5-4 and TRBJ2-4, is as follows: ETGVTQSPTHLIKTRGQQVTLRCSSQSGHNTVSWYQQALGQGPQFIFQYYREEENGRGNFPPRFSGLQFPNYSSELNVNALELDDSALYLCASSLAGGDLAKNIQYFGAGTRLSVL.

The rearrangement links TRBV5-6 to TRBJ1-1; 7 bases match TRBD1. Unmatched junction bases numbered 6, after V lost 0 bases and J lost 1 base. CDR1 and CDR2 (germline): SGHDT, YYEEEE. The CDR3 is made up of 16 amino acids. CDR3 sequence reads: CASSLGPRGGNTEAFF. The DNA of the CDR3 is TGTGCCAGCAGCTTGGGTCCCAGGGGGGGGAACACTGAAGCTTTCTTT.

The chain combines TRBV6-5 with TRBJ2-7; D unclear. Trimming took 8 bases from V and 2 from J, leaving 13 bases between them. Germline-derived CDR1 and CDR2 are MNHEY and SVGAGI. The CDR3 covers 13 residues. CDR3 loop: CASQVGFTYEQYF. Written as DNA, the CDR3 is TGTGCCAGCCAGGTGGGTTTCACCTACGAGCAGTACTTC.

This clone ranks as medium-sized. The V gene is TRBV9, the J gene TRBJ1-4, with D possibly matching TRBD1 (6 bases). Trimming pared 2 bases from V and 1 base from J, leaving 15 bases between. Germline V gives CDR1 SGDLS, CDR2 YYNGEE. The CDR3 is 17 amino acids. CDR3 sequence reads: CASSVTGSRLTNEKLFF. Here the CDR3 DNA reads TGTGCCAGCAGCGTGACAGGCTCACGGCTAACTAATGAAAAACTGTTTTTT.

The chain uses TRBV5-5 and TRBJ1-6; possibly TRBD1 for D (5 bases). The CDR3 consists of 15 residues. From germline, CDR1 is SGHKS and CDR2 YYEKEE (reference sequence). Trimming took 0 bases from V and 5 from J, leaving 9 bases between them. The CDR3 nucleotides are TGTGCCAGCAGCTTGGAGACAGCAGATAATTCACCCCTCCACTTT. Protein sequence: CASSLETADNSPLHF.

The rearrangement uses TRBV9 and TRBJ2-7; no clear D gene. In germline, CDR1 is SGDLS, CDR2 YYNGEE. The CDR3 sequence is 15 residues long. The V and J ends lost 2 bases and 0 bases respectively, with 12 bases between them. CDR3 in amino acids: CASSVGQAASYEQYF. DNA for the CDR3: TGTGCCAGCAGCGTCGGCCAGGCGGCCTCCTACGAGCAGTACTTC.

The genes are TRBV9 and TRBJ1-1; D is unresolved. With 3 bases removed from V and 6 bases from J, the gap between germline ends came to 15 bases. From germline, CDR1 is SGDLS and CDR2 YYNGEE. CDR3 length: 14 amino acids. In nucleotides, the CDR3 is TGTGCCAGCAGCGCCCGTTTCGGGTTTGCTGAAGCTTTCTTT. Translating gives CASSARFGFAEAFF.